Each of the 20 T cell receptor beta chains below was sequenced from the same sample in a study of cytomegalovirus exposure and HLA in healthy donors (dated by TCRdb to between 2016 and 2019). Library generation was performed with the immunoSEQ multiplex PCR assay. Sourced from immuneACCESS, this table was stored by TCRdb with only in-frame sequences that have V and J called. A share of the clones is absent; for the studies checked, an unresolved V gene accounts for under half, and the remainder has no known explanation. For this sample the table gives 120,000 or so clones, of which 89% were detected only once. The ten largest clones add up to 1.5% to 2.5% of the sample. The sample comprised PBMCs. The source of these receptors is a woman between 18 and 29 years old in good health and CMV-seronegative.

The gene calls are TRBV29-1 and TRBJ2-1; D gene unclear. Germline CDR1 and CDR2: SQVTM and ANQGSEA. The germline V and J ends were trimmed by 4 bases and 4 bases, with 2 bases remaining between them. The CDR3 contains 10 residues. The CDR3 loop is CSVAYNEQFF. CDR3 in DNA: TGCAGCGTTGCTTACAATGAGCAGTTCTTC.

The chain is built from TRBV19 and TRBJ2-7, with a tentative D call TRBD1 (5 bases). Trimming removed 6 bases from V and 0 bases from J, with 12 bases in between. Germline-derived CDR1 and CDR2 are LNHDA and SQIVND (reference sequence). The CDR3 length is 14 residues. CDR3 region: CASSPTASSYEQYF. CDR3 sequence (DNA): TGTGCCAGTAGCCCGACAGCGAGCTCCTACGAGCAGTACTTC.

The chain is built from TRBV10-1 and TRBJ2-1; D might be TRBD2 (5 bases). V was clipped by 6 bases and J by 5 bases, with 17 bases between them. CDR1 is WNHNN and CDR2 is SYGVQD in the germline V gene (reference sequence). The CDR3 is made up of 15 amino acids. The CDR3 DNA reads TGCGCCAGCAGCCCTGACTGGGAGAAGGACAATGAGCAGTTCTTC. This gives the protein CASSPDWEKDNEQFF.

V and J are TRBV5-4 and TRBJ2-7, with TRBD2 matching 8 bases. After removal of 4 bases from V and 5 bases from J, the junction contained 8 bases not matched to a gene. This CDR3 is built from 14 residues. Per germline, CDR1 SGHNT and CDR2 YYREEE (reference sequence). The CDR3 region has the DNA TGTGCCAGCAGCCCCCGGCTAGCGGGCCACGAGCAGTACTTC. Its translation: CASSPRLAGHEQYF.

A few counts support this clone. This sequence joins TRBV7-2 and TRBJ2-7; D is possibly TRBD2 (5 bases). The V end was cut by 1 base, the J end by 6 bases, with 16 bases between. The CDR3 contains 15 residues. Germline CDR1 reads SGHTA; CDR2 reads FQGNSA. In nucleotides, the CDR3 is TGTGCCAGCAGCTTAGTGGAGGAGGCTCTCTCCGAGCAGTACTTC. Amino acids: CASSLVEEALSEQYF.

The rearrangement links TRBV6-5 to TRBJ1-1; a weak D match, TRBD1 (5 bases). The CDR3 totals 15 residues. Germline V gene lookup returns CDR1 MNHEY and CDR2 SVGAGI. V lost 1 base and J 2 bases, leaving 11 bases between the germline ends. CDR3 loop: CASSYFAGSNTEAFF. CDR3 in DNA: TGTGCCAGCAGTTACTTCGCAGGGTCAAACACTGAAGCTTTCTTT.

This clone was seen a single time. The CDR3 loop reads CASSSSGRTQYF. The CDR3 DNA is TGTGCCAGCAGTTCGTCAGGAAGGACCCAGTACTTC. The chain carries TRBV28 and TRBJ2-5; D unclear. V was clipped by 4 bases and J by 7 bases, with 10 bases between them. Germline CDR1 is MDHEN and CDR2 is SYDVKM. The CDR3 extends over 12 amino acids.

The chain joins TRBV21-1 to TRBJ2-7; TRBD1, the table's D call, lacks a check against the DNA. TRBV21-1 is a pseudogene. The CDR3 runs 15 residues. The CDR3 DNA reads TGTGCCAGAAGGCTCGGACAGGTCCTCTTCCACGAGCAGTACTTC. This codes for CARRLGQVLFHEQYF.

This clone was recorded once. The chain combines TRBV27 with TRBJ1-4; D is unclear. This CDR3 has 16 amino acids. Trimming took 4 bases from V and 8 from J, leaving 20 bases between them. The germline V gene encodes CDR1 MNHEY and CDR2 SMNVEV (reference sequence). The chain's CDR3 is CASSWGLVGEREKLFF. The CDR3 region has the DNA TGTGCCAGCAGTTGGGGTTTGGTCGGTGAGCGGGAAAAACTGTTTTTT.

The V gene is TRBV5-1, the J gene TRBJ2-5; 9 nucleotides align to TRBD2. The CDR3 extends over 17 amino acids. From germline, CDR1 is SGHRS and CDR2 YFSETQ. J was trimmed by 1 base and V by 1 base; bases with no gene match: 8. The chain's CDR3 is CASSLLAGKYSQETQYF. The CDR3, as DNA: TGCGCCAGCAGCTTGCTAGCGGGAAAGTACTCCCAAGAGACCCAGTACTTC.

The chain links TRBV2 to TRBJ2-7; tentative D call: TRBD2 (6 bases). Germline-derived CDR1 and CDR2 are SNHLY and FYNNEI. The V end was cut by 7 bases, the J end by 1 base, with 11 bases between. The CDR3 has 13 residues. The CDR3 is CASTPAGSYEQYF. In nucleotides, the CDR3 is TGTGCCAGCACCCCGGCGGGGTCCTACGAGCAGTACTTC.

The chain joins TRBV7-2 to TRBJ2-3; TRBD1 might be the D (6 bases). The germline V gene encodes CDR1 SGHTA and CDR2 FQGNSA. Trimming pared 3 bases from V and 0 bases from J, leaving 10 bases between. This CDR3 has 15 residues. CDR3: CASSLRTASTDTQYF. DNA for the CDR3: TGTGCCAGCAGCTTGAGGACAGCTAGCACAGATACGCAGTATTTT. Based on the CDR3 plus reference TRBV7-2 and TRBJ2-3, the full variable domain is GAGVSQSPSNKVTEKGKDVELRCDPISGHTALYWYRQSLGQGLEFLIYFQGNSAPDKSGLPSDRFSAERTGGSVSTLTIQRTQQEDSAVYLCASSLRTASTDTQYFGPGTRLTVL.

The chain is built from TRBV4-1 and TRBJ1-1; D ambiguous. This CDR3 has 15 residues. V lost 1 base and J 1 base, leaving 10 bases between the germline ends. CDR1 is MGHRA and CDR2 is YSYEKL in the germline V gene. CDR3 amino acids: CASSQVAQENTEAFF. CDR3 coding DNA: TGCGCCAGCAGCCAAGTCGCTCAGGAGAACACTGAAGCTTTCTTT.

V gene TRBV30 combines with J gene TRBJ2-1, with D tentatively TRBD2 (6 bases). The germline gives CDR1 GTSNPN, CDR2 SVGIG (reference sequence). The CDR3 consists of 14 residues. V was clipped by 3 bases and J by 3 bases, with 12 bases between them. The CDR3 loop is CAWSFGTLYNEQFF. The CDR3 region has the DNA TGTGCCTGGAGCTTCGGGACTCTCTACAATGAGCAGTTCTTC. The full variable domain, rest sourced from reference TRBV30 and TRBJ2-1, is SQTIHQWPATLVQPVGSPLSLECTVEGTSNPNLYWYRQAAGRGLQLLFYSVGIGQISSEVPQNLSASRPQDRQFILSSKKLLLSDSGFYLCAWSFGTLYNEQFFGPGTRLTVL.

The genes are TRBV2 and TRBJ2-5, with TRBD1 identical over 7 bases. There are 14 residues in the CDR3. Trimming cost V 6 bases and J 5 bases; bases outside gene matches: 9. Germline V CDR1 and CDR2: SNHLY, FYNNEI. CDR3 nucleotide sequence: TGTGCCAGCAGCGACGACAGGGCCGTGGAGACCCAGTACTTC. Its translation: CASSDDRAVETQYF.

The rearrangement links TRBV10-3 to TRBJ1-2; TRBD1 is a possible D gene (6 bases). Germline-derived CDR1 and CDR2 are ENHRY and SYGVKD. This CDR3 has 16 amino acids. Trimming removed 3 bases at V and 11 bases at J, with 25 bases between. Here the CDR3 reads CAISDSRGGTNGWYTF. The CDR3 bases are TGTGCCATCAGTGATTCCCGGGGAGGGACAAATGGCTGGTACACCTTC.

The J gene is TRBJ2-1, the V gene TRBV11-2; the match to TRBD2 covers 12 bases. The CDR3 runs to 15 residues. Germline V gives CDR1 SGHAT, CDR2 FQNNGV. V shed 6 bases, J shed 6 bases, and the junction held 6 bases outside the gene matches. CDR3 sequence: CASRTLAGGSNEQFF. In DNA, the CDR3 is TGTGCCAGCAGGACACTAGCGGGAGGATCCAATGAGCAGTTCTTC.

This chain links TRBV5-1 with TRBJ1-2; no firm D call. The germline gives CDR1 SGHRS, CDR2 YFSETQ. The CDR3 runs 14 residues. Trimming stripped 3 bases from V and 0 bases from J, with 9 bases between. CDR3 sequence: CASSSGNANYGYTF. CDR3 DNA sequence: TGCGCCAGCAGCTCGGGGAACGCTAACTATGGCTACACCTTC. The complete variable domain, with remaining parts taken from reference TRBV5-1 and TRBJ1-2, reads KAGVTQTPRYLIKTRGQQVTLSCSPISGHRSVSWYQQTPGQGLQFLFEYFSETQRNKGNFPGRFSGRQFSNSRSEMNVSTLELGDSALYLCASSSGNANYGYTFGSGTRLTVV.

The chain has TRBV7-3 and TRBJ2-1; tentative D call: TRBD2 (6 bases). V lost 7 bases, J lost 9 bases, and 22 bases lay in between. Germline V gene sequence: CDR1 SGHTA, CDR2 FQGTGA. The CDR3 is made up of 15 amino acids. The DNA of the CDR3 is TGTGCCAGCATCCTGCCGGGAGTAAGCGCCGGTGAGCAGTTCTTC. This encodes CASILPGVSAGEQFF.

As concerns this clone: This same CDR3 is encoded by further DNA sequences in the sample. This chain connects TRBV2 to TRBJ1-1; no clear D gene. From germline, CDR1 is SNHLY and CDR2 FYNNEI. Trimming removed 8 bases from V and 1 base from J, with 11 bases in between. The CDR3 runs 13 residues. CDR3 nucleotide sequence: TGTGCCAGCTCGGAAGACTCGAACACTGAAGCTTTCTTT. This gives the protein CASSEDSNTEAFF.